A selection of T cell receptor beta chains follows, all from one sample in a study of cytomegalovirus exposure and HLA in healthy donors. Assay: immunoSEQ multiplex PCR; the TCRdb copy retains only in-frame clones and omits some. The data show more than 150,000 clones, more than 75% seen once. Input material: PBMCs. These receptor sequences come from a man aged 35 to 55 in good health and CMV-seronegative. Both conserved end residues are part of each CDR3. D genes are given only for firm matches. Some rows have no size entry. The others give once, few or many, or a class for an expanded clone.

>TRBV7-2|TRBJ1-2|once|TRBD1
TGTGCCAGCAGCCTAGGGGGCGCAGGCTATGGCTACACCTTC
CASSLGGAGYGYTF
>TRBV4-1|TRBJ1-2|.|TRBD1
TGCGCCAGCAGCCCTGGTGGGGCAGGGGGCAGCTATGGCTACACCTTC
CASSPGGAGGSYGYTF
>TRBV19|TRBJ2-3|.|TRBD1
TGTGCCAGTAGTACGACAGGGGGCACAGATACGCAGTATTTT
CASSTTGGTDTQYF
>TRBV28|TRBJ1-2|.|TRBD1
TGTGCCAGCAGGGTTGCAGGGGGAGGCTACACCTTC
CASRVAGGGYTF
>TRBV30|TRBJ2-5|.|TRBD1
TGTGCCTGGAGTGCAACAGGGGGGGAGACCCAGTACTTC
CAWSATGGETQYF
>TRBV10-1|TRBJ1-4|.|.
TGCGCCAGCAGTGTTTTCAGGGCAAATGAAAAACTGTTTTTT
CASSVFRANEKLFF
>TRBV6-5|TRBJ2-4|.|TRBD2
TGTGCCAGCAGTTACGGGGCGGGGGGCGCCAAAAACATTCAGTACTTC
CASSYGAGGAKNIQYF
>TRBV7-9|TRBJ2-1|few|.
TGTGCCAGCAGCCTTCCCGTCGCGTACAATGAGCAGTTCTTC
CASSLPVAYNEQFF
>TRBV7-2|TRBJ1-3|.|.
TGTGCCAGCAGCTTAGCGCACGGACTCAAGAGCTCTGGAAACACCATATATTTT
CASSLAHGLKSSGNTIYF
>TRBV15|TRBJ2-7|.|.
TGTGCCACCAGCAGAGATCTGGGTGCAGGGCCCAAATACTTC
CATSRDLGAGPKYF
>TRBV5-1|TRBJ1-1|.|TRBD1
TGCGCCAGCAGCTTTCCTGGGACAGGGGGCACGACTGAAGCTTTCTTT
CASSFPGTGGTTEAFF
>TRBV23-1|TRBJ2-3|.|.
TGCGCCAGCAGTCGGGCCCCCACAGATACGCAGTATTTT
CASSRAPTDTQYF
>TRBV7-6|TRBJ1-6|.|TRBD1
TGTGCCAGCAGCTCCTGGACAGGGAACCTCCACTTT
CASSSWTGNLHF
>TRBV5-8|TRBJ1-2|few|.
TGTGCCACCGCAGGGAGGGGTAACTATGGCTACACCTTC
CATAGRGNYGYTF
>TRBV7-6|TRBJ2-7|.|.
TGTGCCAGCAGCTTAGTATTGGGGACACCCTTGGGCTACGAGCAGTACTTC
CASSLVLGTPLGYEQYF
>TRBV2|TRBJ2-6|.|.
TGTGCCAGCGTCGGGTGGGGGCGCGGTGGGGCCAACGTCCTGACTTTC
CASVGWGRGGANVLTF
>TRBV2|TRBJ2-2|.|.
TGTGCCAGCAGTCTAACAGGGATTACCGGGGAGCTGTTTTTT
CASSLTGITGELFF
>TRBV15|TRBJ2-2|.|.
TGTGCCACCAGCGTCAGGGGGCGGGGGGGGGAGCTGTTTTTT
CATSVRGRGGELFF
>TRBV7-9|TRBJ2-6|.|.
TGTGCCAGCAGCATACAGGGTGTCCACTCTGCCAACGTCCTGACTTTC
CASSIQGVHSANVLTF
>TRBV6-5|TRBJ1-1|once|.
TGTGCCAGCAGTTACGTCGGGTTGGGGGCGGCTGAAGCTTTCTTT
CASSYVGLGAAEAFF
>TRBV2|TRBJ2-7|once|.
TGTGCCGGAGGTGGCACGAGCTCCTACGAGCAGTACTTC
CAGGGTSSYEQYF
>TRBV4-1|TRBJ1-3|.|.
TGCGCCAGCAGCCGGGGGGGGTCCACTGGAAACACCATATATTTT
CASSRGGSTGNTIYF
>TRBV18|TRBJ2-5|.|TRBD1
TGTGCCAGCTCACCGGGACAGGGGTTAGAGACCCAGTACTTC
CASSPGQGLETQYF